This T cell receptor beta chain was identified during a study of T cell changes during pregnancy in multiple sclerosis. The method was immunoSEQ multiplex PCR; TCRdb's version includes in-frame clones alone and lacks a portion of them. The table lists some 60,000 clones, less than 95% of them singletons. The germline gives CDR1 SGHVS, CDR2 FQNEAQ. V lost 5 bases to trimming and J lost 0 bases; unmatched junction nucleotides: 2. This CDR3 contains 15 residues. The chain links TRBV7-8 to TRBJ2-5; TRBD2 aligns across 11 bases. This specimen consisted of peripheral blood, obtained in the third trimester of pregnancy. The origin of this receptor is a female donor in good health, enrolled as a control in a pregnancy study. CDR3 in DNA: TGTGCCAGCAGCAAGGGACTAGCGGACCAAGAGACCCAGTACTTC. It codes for CASSKGLADQETQYF.